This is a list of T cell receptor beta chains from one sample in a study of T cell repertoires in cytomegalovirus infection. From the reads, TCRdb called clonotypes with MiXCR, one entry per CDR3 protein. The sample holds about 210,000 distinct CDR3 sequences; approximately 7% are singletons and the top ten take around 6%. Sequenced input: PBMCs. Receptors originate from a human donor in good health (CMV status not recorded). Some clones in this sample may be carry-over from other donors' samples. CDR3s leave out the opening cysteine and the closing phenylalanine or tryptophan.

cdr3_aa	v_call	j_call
ASSRTSGGTRQETQY	TRBV28	TRBJ2-5
ASSLRHGSGTEAF	TRBV4-3	TRBJ1-1
SAGGSTDTQY	TRBV29-1	TRBJ2-3
ASSLEHSTSYNSPLH	TRBV12-3/TRBV12-4	TRBJ1-6
ASSSPGRGTDTQY	TRBV6-5	TRBJ2-3
ASSLNRGEGVTQY	TRBV11-2	TRBJ2-3
ASNQGVNTGELF	TRBV2	TRBJ2-2
ASTSDRSNSPLH	TRBV19	TRBJ1-6
ASSLGTGGREQY	TRBV11-3	TRBJ2-7
ASSLGQSSGNTIY	TRBV28	TRBJ1-3
ASSRDRTSGGEAF	TRBV18	TRBJ1-1
ASSLGDRGPSYEQY	TRBV7-2	TRBJ2-7
ASSVGRGRSYNEQF	TRBV9	TRBJ2-1
ASSHTRDRYNEQF	TRBV6-5	TRBJ2-1
ASSSPSGGPAHPYNEQF	TRBV6-2/TRBV6-3	TRBJ2-1
SVFRIMNTEAF	TRBV29-1	TRBJ1-1
ASSFRLTETQY	TRBV7-2	TRBJ2-5
ASSQDSGGARLDEQY	TRBV4-1	TRBJ2-7
ASSPGGERDYGYT	TRBV7-2	TRBJ1-2
ASSLNGRGTSTDTQY	TRBV11-3	TRBJ2-3
SARVQGVLNQPQH	TRBV20-1	TRBJ1-5
ASSFNRGVQETQY	TRBV7-2	TRBJ2-5
ASAGPNRNTEAF	TRBV25-1	TRBJ1-1
ASSPRPVDEAF	TRBV7-2	TRBJ1-1
ASSSIRDRGIYEQY	TRBV28	TRBJ2-7
ASSSGQGEETQY	TRBV28	TRBJ2-5
SAMIGTKGFGNTIY	TRBV20-1	TRBJ1-3
ASTTGANTEAF	TRBV7-2	TRBJ1-1
SARDPKAGDTGELF	TRBV20-1	TRBJ2-2
ASSSAGTPQNGYT	TRBV7-9	TRBJ1-2
SVEEGVYGYT	TRBV29-1	TRBJ1-2
ASSSPGTSGGYEQY	TRBV7-2	TRBJ2-7
ASSSQDRGPTQY	TRBV7-9	TRBJ2-5
ASSYLSNQPQH	TRBV6-2/TRBV6-3	TRBJ1-5
ATDTPGGNEQF	TRBV24-1	TRBJ2-1
ASCGETGSLTEAF	TRBV12-3/TRBV12-4	TRBJ1-1
ASSLALGGSNTEAF	TRBV12-3/TRBV12-4	TRBJ1-1
SVVGRANVLT	TRBV29-1	TRBJ2-6
ASSWTRIYNEQF	TRBV5-5	TRBJ2-1
ASSRTGQISGANVLT	TRBV5-1	TRBJ2-6
ASSPQGADGANVLT	TRBV6-2/TRBV6-3	TRBJ2-6
ASSRSVEETQY	TRBV7-2	TRBJ2-5
ASSLPAGGFTEAF	TRBV28	TRBJ1-1
AISVRDRGDEQF	TRBV10-3	TRBJ2-1
ASSQQGGGGNIQY	TRBV14	TRBJ2-4
ASSLTPAEQF	TRBV7-9	TRBJ2-1
ASIPTGVSGANVLT	TRBV23-1	TRBJ2-6
ATQGGDTEAF	TRBV4-3	TRBJ1-1
ASSSEVQTGRYEQY	TRBV7-2	TRBJ2-7
ASSGGTYEQY	TRBV7-2	TRBJ2-7
SARDPGQGGYEQY	TRBV20-1	TRBJ2-7
ASSSMEAGYT	TRBV6-2/TRBV6-3	TRBJ1-2
ASAEEGNTEAF	TRBV2	TRBJ1-1
SVERQGSTGELF	TRBV29-1	TRBJ2-2
ASSSSGTGLEAF	TRBV18	TRBJ1-1
ATGTGTYEEQY	TRBV10-3	TRBJ2-7
ASSQQGSNEKLF	TRBV4-3	TRBJ1-4
ASSSRESSNQPQH	TRBV7-8	TRBJ1-5
ASSPGVSSWETQY	TRBV7-2	TRBJ2-5
ASSSSIPREQY	TRBV7-9	TRBJ2-7